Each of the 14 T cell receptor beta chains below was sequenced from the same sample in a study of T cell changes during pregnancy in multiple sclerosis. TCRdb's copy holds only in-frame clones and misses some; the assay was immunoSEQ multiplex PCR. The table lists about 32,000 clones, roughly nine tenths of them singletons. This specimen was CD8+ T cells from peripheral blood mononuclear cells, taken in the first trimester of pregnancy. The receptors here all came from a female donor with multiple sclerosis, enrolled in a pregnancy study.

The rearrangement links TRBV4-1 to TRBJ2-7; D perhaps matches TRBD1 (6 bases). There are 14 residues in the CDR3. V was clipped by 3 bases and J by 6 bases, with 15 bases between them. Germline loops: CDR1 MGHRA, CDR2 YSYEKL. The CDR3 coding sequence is TGCGCCAGCAGCCATTTAGACAGGTCGTCCGAGCAGTACTTC. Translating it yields CASSHLDRSSEQYF.

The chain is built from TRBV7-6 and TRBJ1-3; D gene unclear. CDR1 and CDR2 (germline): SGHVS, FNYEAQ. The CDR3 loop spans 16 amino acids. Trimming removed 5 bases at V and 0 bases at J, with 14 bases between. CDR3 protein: CASSPVTASSGNTIYF. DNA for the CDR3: TGTGCCAGCAGCCCCGTCACAGCCTCCTCTGGAAACACCATATATTTT.

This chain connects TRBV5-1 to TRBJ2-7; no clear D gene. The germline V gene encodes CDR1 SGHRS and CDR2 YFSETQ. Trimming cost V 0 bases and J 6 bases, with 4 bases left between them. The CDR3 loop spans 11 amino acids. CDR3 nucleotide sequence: TGCGCCAGCAGCTTGGCCGGCGAGCAGTACTTC. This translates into CASSLAGEQYF.

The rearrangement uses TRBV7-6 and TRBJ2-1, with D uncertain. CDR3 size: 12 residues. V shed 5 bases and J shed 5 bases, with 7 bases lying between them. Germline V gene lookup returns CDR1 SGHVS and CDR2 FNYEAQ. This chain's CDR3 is CASSPTDNEQFF. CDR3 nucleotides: TGTGCCAGCAGCCCCACAGACAATGAGCAGTTCTTC. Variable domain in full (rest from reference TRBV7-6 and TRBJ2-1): GAGVSQSPRYKVTKRGQDVALRCDPISGHVSLYWYRQALGQGPEFLTYFNYEAQQDKSGLPNDRFSAERPEGSISTLTIQRTEQRDSAMYRCASSPTDNEQFFGPGTRLTVL.

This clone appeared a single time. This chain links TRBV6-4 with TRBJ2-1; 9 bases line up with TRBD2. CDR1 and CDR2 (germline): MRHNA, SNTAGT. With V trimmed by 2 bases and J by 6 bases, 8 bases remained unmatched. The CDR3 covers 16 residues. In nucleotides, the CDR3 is TGTGCCAGCAGTGACGAGGGCGGGAGGGCTAGCAATGAGCAGTTCTTC. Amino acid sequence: CASSDEGGRASNEQFF.

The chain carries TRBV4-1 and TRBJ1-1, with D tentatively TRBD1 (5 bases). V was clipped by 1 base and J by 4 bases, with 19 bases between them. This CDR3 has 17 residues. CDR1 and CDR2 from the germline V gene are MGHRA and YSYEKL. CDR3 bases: TGCGCCAGCAGCCAAGTGGGCGTCCAGGCAGGGTTCACTGAAGCTTTCTTT. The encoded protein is CASSQVGVQAGFTEAFF.

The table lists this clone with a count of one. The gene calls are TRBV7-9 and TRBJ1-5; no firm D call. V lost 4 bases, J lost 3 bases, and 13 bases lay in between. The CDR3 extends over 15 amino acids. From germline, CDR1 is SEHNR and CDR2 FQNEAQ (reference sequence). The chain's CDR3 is CASSSGVVDNQPQHF. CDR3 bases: TGTGCCAGCAGCTCAGGTGTGGTAGACAATCAGCCCCAGCATTTT.

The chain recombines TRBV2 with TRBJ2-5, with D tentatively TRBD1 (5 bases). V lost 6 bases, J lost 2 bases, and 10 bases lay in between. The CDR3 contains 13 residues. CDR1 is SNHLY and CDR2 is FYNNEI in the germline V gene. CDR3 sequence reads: CASRTGWQETQYF. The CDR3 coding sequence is TGTGCCAGCAGAACAGGCTGGCAAGAGACCCAGTACTTC.

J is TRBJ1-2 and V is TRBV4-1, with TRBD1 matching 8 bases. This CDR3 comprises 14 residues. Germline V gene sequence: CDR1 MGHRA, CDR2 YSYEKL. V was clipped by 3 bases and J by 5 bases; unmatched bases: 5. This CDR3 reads CASSQRTGLYGYTF. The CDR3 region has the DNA TGCGCCAGCAGCCAGAGGACAGGGCTTTATGGCTACACCTTC.

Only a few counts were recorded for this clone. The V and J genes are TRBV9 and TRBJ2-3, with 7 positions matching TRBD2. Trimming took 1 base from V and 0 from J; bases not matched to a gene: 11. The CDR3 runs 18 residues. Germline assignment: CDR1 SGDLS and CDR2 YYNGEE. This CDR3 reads CASSVLSLASGSTDTQYF. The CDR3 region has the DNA TGTGCCAGCAGCGTACTCTCTCTGGCTAGCGGTAGCACAGATACGCAGTATTTT.

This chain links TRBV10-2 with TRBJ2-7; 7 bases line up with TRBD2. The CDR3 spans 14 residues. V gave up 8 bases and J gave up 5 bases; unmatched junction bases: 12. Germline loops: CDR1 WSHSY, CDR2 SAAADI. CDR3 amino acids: CASFQAGSLDEQYF. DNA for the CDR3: TGCGCCAGCTTCCAAGCGGGAAGTTTAGACGAGCAGTACTTC.

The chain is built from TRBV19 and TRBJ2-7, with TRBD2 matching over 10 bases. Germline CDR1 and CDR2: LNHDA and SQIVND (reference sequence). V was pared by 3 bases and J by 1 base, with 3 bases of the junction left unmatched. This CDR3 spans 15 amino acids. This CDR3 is CASSIGTSASYEQYF. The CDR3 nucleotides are TGTGCCAGTAGTATTGGGACTAGCGCTTCCTACGAGCAGTACTTC.

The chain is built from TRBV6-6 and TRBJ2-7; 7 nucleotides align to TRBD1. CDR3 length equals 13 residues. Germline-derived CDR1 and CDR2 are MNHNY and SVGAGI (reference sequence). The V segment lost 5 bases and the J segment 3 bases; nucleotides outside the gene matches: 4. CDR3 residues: CASSNHRGYEQYF. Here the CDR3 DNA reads TGTGCCAGCAGTAACCACAGGGGCTACGAGCAGTACTTC.

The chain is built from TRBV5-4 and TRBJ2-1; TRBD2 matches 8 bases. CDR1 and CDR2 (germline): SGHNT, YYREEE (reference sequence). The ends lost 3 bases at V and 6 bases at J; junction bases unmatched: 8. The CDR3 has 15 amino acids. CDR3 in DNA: TGTGCCAGCAGCTGGGGGGTGGGACTAGGCAATGAGCAGTTCTTC. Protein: CASSWGVGLGNEQFF.